This T cell receptor beta chain was profiled in a study of molecular identifiers for immune sequencing clone quantification. Regarding the study as a whole: Sizes of clones that are highly expanded could be underestimated (if identical TCR molecules share a barcode).

TCRdb recomputed calls from the PCR reads with MiXCR, one row per CDR3 protein. In the table there are over 550,000 distinct CDR3 sequences, around 25% of which are singletons. Per germline, CDR1 SQVTM and CDR2 ANQGSEA. This CDR3 is built from 15 residues. V lost 7 bases and J lost 3; bases outside the gene matches: 7. In regard to this clonotype: Its antigen is still unknown.

Sorting selected naive CD8 T cells with a CD8+CD4-CCR7+CD45RA+ phenotype. The J gene is TRBJ2-1, the V gene TRBV29-1; 12 bases map to TRBD2. The source of this sequence is a human donor in good health. Some libraries in this study had Jurkat cell RNA spiked in. Sequenced material: naive CD8+ T cells from blood, with Jurkat cell RNA spiked in. Stated subset: FACS-sorted CD8+CD4-CCR7+CD45RA+ naive T cells. The CDR3 region is CSANELAGGYNEQFF. CDR3 bases: TGCAGCGCGAACGAACTAGCGGGAGGCTACAATGAGCAGTTCTTC.